This is a list of T cell receptor beta chains from one sample in a study of T cells in tuberculosis. Repertoires were generated with immunoSEQ multiplex PCR, while TCRdb's copy carries only in-frame clones and drops some. The sample includes about 29,000 clones, around 91% of them seen just once. Input material: PBMCs. These receptors came from a donor aged 10-29 years with latent tuberculosis or without tuberculosis infection. The CDR3 runs from the conserved cysteine through the conserved F or W. D genes are given only for firm matches. Some rows mark clone size as missing; the rest say once, few, many or name a class of expanded clone.

j_gene | d_gene | abundance | v_gene | CDR3aa | CDR3nt
TRBJ1-1 | - | few | TRBV5-1 | CASKGPLPNTEAFF | TGCGCCAGCAAGGGGCCCCTACCAAACACTGAAGCTTTCTTT
TRBJ1-3 | - | few | TRBV28 | CASSWLGTKGNTIYF | TGTGCCAGCAGTTGGCTCGGGACAAAGGGAAACACCATATATTTT
TRBJ1-1 | TRBD1 | - | TRBV5-6 | CASSFGTGYTEAFF | TGTGCCAGCAGCTTCGGGACAGGGTACACTGAAGCTTTCTTT
TRBJ2-7 | - | - | TRBV7-2 | CASSLNPGTSEQYF | TGTGCCAGCAGCTTAAATCCAGGTACAAGTGAGCAGTACTTC
TRBJ2-7 | - | - | TRBV19 | CASSITQGYEQYF | TGTGCCAGTAGTATAACGCAGGGCTACGAGCAGTACTTC
TRBJ2-1 | TRBD2 | - | TRBV7-2 | CASSLVAAGGPGEQFF | TGTGCCAGCAGCTTAGTGGCAGCGGGGGGGCCGGGAGAGCAGTTCTTC
TRBJ1-5 | - | - | TRBV19 | CASSASRSRDQPQHF | TGTGCCAGTAGTGCTTCGAGGTCACGAGATCAGCCCCAGCATTTT
TRBJ2-3 | - | - | TRBV11-2 | CASSQNTDTQYF | TGTGCCAGCAGCCAGAACACAGATACGCAGTATTTT
TRBJ1-1 | - | - | TRBV28 | CASSQGHFEAFF | TGTGCCAGCAGCCAGGGACACTTTGAAGCTTTCTTT
TRBJ2-3 | TRBD2 | - | TRBV10-3 | CAISEWEGRSTDTQYF | TGTGCCATCAGTGAATGGGAGGGTAGGAGCACAGATACGCAGTATTTT
TRBJ1-1 | TRBD1 | - | TRBV14 | CASSRDRGTEAFF | TGTGCCAGCAGCCGGGACAGGGGAACTGAAGCTTTCTTT
TRBJ2-7 | TRBD1 | - | TRBV11-3 | CASSPRDRGHEQYF | TGTGCCAGCAGCCCCAGGGACAGGGGGCACGAGCAGTACTTC
TRBJ2-5 | TRBD2 | - | TRBV5-6 | CASSDGAGDAKAQYF | TGTGCCAGCAGCGATGGTGCGGGGGACGCAAAGGCCCAGTACTTC
TRBJ2-3 | - | - | TRBV7-8 | CATSGVSTDTQYF | TGTGCCACCTCAGGGGTGAGCACAGATACGCAGTATTTT
TRBJ2-3 | TRBD1 | medium-sized | TRBV6-4 | CASSAGTGDADTQYF | TGTGCCAGCAGTGCCGGGACAGGGGATGCAGATACGCAGTATTTT
TRBJ2-3 | - | - | TRBV18 | CASSPSTSGGVGGNTQYF | TGTGCCAGCTCACCTTCCACCAGTGGCGGGGTGGGTGGAAATACGCAGTATTTT
TRBJ1-1 | TRBD1 | few | TRBV6-6 | CASSWDRGDTEAFF | TGTGCCAGCAGTTGGGACAGGGGTGACACTGAAGCTTTCTTT
TRBJ1-5 | TRBD1 | - | TRBV5-4 | CASSWGTGEDSNQPQHF | TGTGCCAGCAGCTGGGGGACAGGGGAAGATAGCAATCAGCCCCAGCATTTT
TRBJ2-5 | - | - | TRBV10-2 | CASSEGRLPLTQYF | TGCGCCAGCAGTGAGGGCAGGTTACCTCTGACCCAGTACTTC
TRBJ2-2 | - | few | TRBV11-2 | CASSLGAGTGELFF | TGTGCCAGCAGCTTAGGGGCGGGCACCGGGGAGCTGTTTTTT
TRBJ1-4 | TRBD1 | few | TRBV5-4 | CASSLQGAVEKLFF | TGTGCCAGCAGCTTACAGGGGGCCGTTGAAAAACTGTTTTTT
TRBJ1-1 | - | - | TRBV18 | CASSPQGLGSSLSFF | TGTGCCAGCTCACCCCAGGGCCTCGGGTCCAGTTTGTCTTTCTTT
TRBJ1-6 | TRBD1 | - | TRBV28 | CASRQGARSPLHF | TGTGCCAGCAGGCAGGGGGCGAGATCACCCCTCCACTTT
TRBJ2-2 | TRBD2 | - | TRBV6-1 | CASSGLADTGELFF | TGTGCCAGCAGTGGACTAGCGGACACCGGGGAGCTGTTTTTT
TRBJ1-5 | - | - | TRBV28 | CASSRYQPQHF | TGTGCCAGCAGCCGTTATCAGCCCCAGCATTTT
TRBJ2-1 | TRBD1 | - | TRBV27 | CASSYRGGEQFF | TGTGCCAGCAGTTACAGGGGCGGTGAGCAGTTCTTC
TRBJ1-2 | - | - | TRBV5-6 | CASSLVGPSRVPNYGYTF | TGTGCCAGCAGCTTGGTGGGTCCTTCCAGGGTCCCTAACTATGGCTACACCTTC
TRBJ2-2 | - | - | TRBV5-5 | CASSGSSHTGELFF | TGTGCCAGCAGCGGCTCTAGCCACACCGGGGAGCTGTTTTTT
TRBJ2-3 | TRBD2 | - | TRBV11-2 | CASSLAGFSTDTQYF | TGTGCCAGCTCACTAGCGGGGTTTAGCACAGATACGCAGTATTTT
TRBJ2-1 | TRBD2 | - | TRBV5-6 | CASSQTSGGIEQFF | TGTGCCAGCAGCCAAACTAGCGGGGGTATTGAGCAGTTCTTC
TRBJ2-5 | TRBD2 | - | TRBV5-1 | CASKAPAGVQETQYF | TGCGCCAGCAAGGCCCCAGCGGGGGTACAAGAGACCCAGTACTTC
TRBJ1-2 | - | - | TRBV23-1 | CASSQSGSQGLRYGYTF | TGCGCCAGCAGTCAATCGGGGTCGCAGGGGTTGCGCTATGGCTACACCTTC
TRBJ2-7 | - | - | TRBV7-3 | CASSLTGADEQYF | TGTGCCAGCAGCTTAACAGGGGCCGACGAGCAGTACTTC
TRBJ2-5 | - | - | TRBV28 | CASSFAGEETQYF | TGTGCCAGCAGTTTCGCAGGGGAAGAGACCCAGTACTTC
TRBJ1-5 | - | few | TRBV11-2 | CASSLGGGQPQHF | TGTGCCAGCAGCTTGGGAGGAGGTCAGCCCCAGCATTTT
TRBJ2-3 | - | - | TRBV6-5 | CASSYSGVVGDTQYF | TGTGCCAGCAGTTACTCAGGGGTAGTCGGGGATACGCAGTATTTT
TRBJ1-2 | TRBD1 | once | TRBV28 | CASWDSTIYGYTF | TGTGCCAGCTGGGACAGCACCATCTATGGCTACACCTTC
TRBJ1-6 | - | - | TRBV19 | CASSSGYPYNSPLHF | TGTGCCAGTAGTAGCGGGTACCCATATAATTCACCCCTCCACTTT
TRBJ2-7 | - | - | TRBV2 | CASSLSRGSEQYF | TGTGCCAGCAGTCTAAGCCGGGGGAGTGAGCAGTACTTC
TRBJ1-1 | - | - | TRBV19 | CASRVTERNTEAFF | TGTGCCAGCAGAGTGACAGAAAGGAACACTGAAGCTTTCTTT
TRBJ1-5 | TRBD1 | - | TRBV6-5 | CASSRTGAVQPQHF | TGTGCCAGCAGCCGGACAGGGGCGGTTCAGCCCCAGCATTTT
TRBJ2-3 | TRBD1 | once | TRBV29-1 | CSGQGGGADTQYF | TGCAGCGGACAGGGGGGGGGAGCAGATACGCAGTATTTT
TRBJ1-2 | - | - | TRBV7-8 | CASSLEQGLYGYTF | TGTGCCAGCAGCTTAGAACAGGGCCTCTATGGCTACACCTTC
TRBJ2-7 | TRBD1 | - | TRBV18 | CASSPKQGASEQYF | TGTGCCAGCTCACCAAAACAGGGGGCTAGCGAGCAGTACTTC
TRBJ2-3 | TRBD2 | - | TRBV2 | CASRLAGRDTQYF | TGTGCCAGCAGGCTAGCGGGGCGGGATACGCAGTATTTT
TRBJ2-7 | TRBD2 | once | TRBV2 | CASSEWEGEQYF | TGTGCCAGCAGTGAATGGGAGGGAGAGCAGTACTTC
TRBJ2-3 | TRBD2 | - | TRBV6-1 | CASSGLAGSDTQYF | TGTGCCAGCAGTGGACTAGCGGGGTCGGATACGCAGTATTTT
TRBJ2-3 | - | - | TRBV27 | CASSGDKTDTQYF | TGTGCCAGCAGTGGGGACAAAACAGATACGCAGTATTTT
TRBJ1-5 | TRBD1 | - | TRBV28 | CASSLKARDRDQPQHF | TGTGCCAGCAGTTTAAAGGCCCGGGACAGGGATCAGCCCCAGCATTTT
TRBJ1-3 | TRBD1 | - | TRBV9 | CASSVVTGAGNTIYF | TGTGCCAGCAGCGTAGTAACAGGGGCTGGAAACACCATATATTTT
TRBJ1-1 | - | few | TRBV28 | CASRNSGIYTEAFF | TGTGCCAGCAGGAACTCAGGGATTTACACTGAAGCTTTCTTT
TRBJ2-3 | TRBD2 | - | TRBV7-6 | CASSSAGGVLSTDTQYF | TGTGCCAGCAGCTCGGCGGGGGGGGTCCTAAGCACAGATACGCAGTATTTT
TRBJ2-3 | TRBD2 | - | TRBV2 | CASSHETSVDTQYF | TGTGCCAGCAGTCATGAGACTAGCGTGGATACGCAGTATTTT
TRBJ1-6 | - | once | TRBV7-2 | CASSSETDTKSSYNSPLHF | TGTGCCAGCAGCTCAGAGACAGATACCAAGAGCTCCTATAATTCACCCCTCCACTTT
TRBJ2-2 | TRBD2 | - | TRBV6-1 | CASVLAGGTTGELFF | TGTGCCAGCGTCCTAGCGGGGGGGACCACCGGGGAGCTGTTTTTT
TRBJ2-2 | TRBD1 | - | TRBV6-6 | CASSYRGQGGELFF | TGTGCCAGCAGTTACAGGGGGCAGGGCGGGGAGCTGTTTTTT
TRBJ1-2 | - | - | TRBV2 | CASTAVNYGYTF | TGTGCCAGCACCGCGGTTAACTATGGCTACACCTTC